Here is one T cell receptor beta chain with its context. Its antigen remains unknown. The data were taken from a study of cytomegalovirus exposure and HLA in healthy donors. Across the whole study: The 120 or so validation repertoires used a platform that matched the one used for the roughly 700 first-cohort repertoires, as a later analysis reported.

Study-level findings and limits: In vitro experiments confirmed that three CMV-associated chains were specific for CMV antigens.

Using immunoSEQ multiplex PCR, the repertoire was profiled, and TCRdb retains in-frame clones only, with some absent. The sample includes under 250,000 clones, about nine tenths of them seen just once. The study drew the donors from its 120-subject validation cohort, separate from the approximately 700-subject first cohort. This TCR came from a woman under 30 in good health and CMV-seronegative. The sample taken for sequencing was PBMCs.

CDR3 sequence: CASSFWGRITSYEQYF. The CDR3 DNA reads as TGTGCCAGCAGCTTCTGGGGGCGGATTACCTCCTACGAGCAGTACTTC. The chain recombines TRBV7-8 with TRBJ2-7; possible D gene TRBD1, 6 bases. Between the trimmed V and J ends, which lost 3 bases and 0 bases, there was a span of 15 bases. The length of the CDR3 is 16 residues. The germline V gene has CDR1 SGHVS and CDR2 FQNEAQ. The full variable domain, completed using reference TRBV7-8 and TRBJ2-7, is GAGVSQSPRYKVAKRGQDVALRCDPISGHVSLFWYQQALGQGPEFLTYFQNEAQLDKSGLPSDRFFAERPEGSVSTLKIQRTQQEDSAVYLCASSFWGRITSYEQYFGPGTRLTVT.